This entry describes one T cell receptor (beta chain). The source of the sample is a study of Ad26.COV2.S vaccination and SARS-CoV-2 variants. Study information: The donor belonged to the COV1001 Ad26.COV2.S trial arm.

Trimming at V came to 0 bases and at J to 2 bases, leaving 5 bases not matched to a gene. The germline V gene encodes CDR1 SGHVS and CDR2 FNYEAQ. The CDR3 sequence is 16 residues long. Treatment given: about 20 received Ad26.COV2.S at low or high dose, single or two shots; about 5 received placebo; per-sample allocation not given. All samples were drawn on day 63, counting from the first vaccine or placebo injection. Some clones are missing from TCRdb's copy, which holds only in-frame ones; the method was immunoSEQ multiplex PCR. Among around 450,000 clones listed, roughly nine tenths were seen once.

The TCR originated in a person between 18 and 60 years old who received the Ad26.COV2.S COVID-19 vaccine or a placebo. The sample in question was peripheral blood, obtained in a trial of Ad26.COV2.S vaccine versus placebo. The chain carries TRBV7-6 and TRBJ2-3; 7 bases match TRBD1. This CDR3 reads CASSLAPGGTTDTQYF. The CDR3 region has the DNA TGTGCCAGCAGCTTAGCGCCAGGGGGAACCACAGATACGCAGTATTTT. The full variable domain, with the rest looked up from reference TRBV7-6 and TRBJ2-3, is GAGVSQSPRYKVTKRGQDVALRCDPISGHVSLYWYRQALGQGPEFLTYFNYEAQQDKSGLPNDRFSAERPEGSISTLTIQRTEQRDSAMYRCASSLAPGGTTDTQYFGPGTRLTVL.